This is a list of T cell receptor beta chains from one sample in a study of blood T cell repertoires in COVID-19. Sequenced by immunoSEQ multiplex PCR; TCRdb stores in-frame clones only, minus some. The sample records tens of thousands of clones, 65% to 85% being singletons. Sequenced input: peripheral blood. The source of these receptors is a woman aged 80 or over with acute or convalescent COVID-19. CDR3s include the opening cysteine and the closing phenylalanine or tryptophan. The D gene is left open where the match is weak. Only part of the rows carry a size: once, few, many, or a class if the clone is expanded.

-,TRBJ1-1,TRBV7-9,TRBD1,TGTGCCAGCAGGGCTCCCGGGACAGGGAACACTGAAGCTTTCTTT,CASRAPGTGNTEAFF
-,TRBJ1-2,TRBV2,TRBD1,TGTGCCAGCAGTCCACAGGGGGCGTCCGGCTACACCTTC,CASSPQGASGYTF
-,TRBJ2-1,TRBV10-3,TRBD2,TGTGCCATCAGTGATGTTAGCGGGGGGTCCTACAATGAGCAGTTCTTC,CAISDVSGGSYNEQFF
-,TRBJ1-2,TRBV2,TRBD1,TGTGCCGGGAGGACAGGGTTCGGCTACACCTTC,CAGRTGFGYTF
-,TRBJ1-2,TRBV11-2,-,TGTGCCAGCAGCTTAGAACGGGGGTTGTATGGCTACACCTTC,CASSLERGLYGYTF
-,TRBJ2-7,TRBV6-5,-,TGTGCCAGCAACGAAGGGGGGGGCCTCTCCTACGAGCAGTACTTC,CASNEGGGLSYEQYF
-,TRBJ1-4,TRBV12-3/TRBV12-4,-,TGTGCCAGCAGTTTTAGAGAAAAACTGTTTTTT,CASSFREKLFF
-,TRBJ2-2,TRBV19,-,TGTGCCAGTATTGGGCAGGGGAGGGCCGGGGAGTTGTTTTTT,CASIGQGRAGELFF
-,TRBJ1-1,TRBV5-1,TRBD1,TGCGCCAGCAGCTCCGGACAGGGAGGTACTGAAGCTTTCTTT,CASSSGQGGTEAFF
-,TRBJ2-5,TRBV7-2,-,TGTGCCAGCAGCCCCCAGGGGGGATCGTTACAGACCCAGTACTTC,CASSPQGGSLQTQYF
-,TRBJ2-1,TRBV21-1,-,TGTGCCAGCAGCAAAGTATTGGAGCGGGGGGGCTTCTACAATGAGCAGTTCTTC,CASSKVLERGGFYNEQFF
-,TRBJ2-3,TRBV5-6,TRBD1,TGTGCCAGCAGCTTGGAGACAGGGGCCCACACAGATACGCAGTATTTT,CASSLETGAHTDTQYF
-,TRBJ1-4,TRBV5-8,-,TGTGCCAGCAGCTTGCGGGACTTTAATGAAAAACTGTTTTTT,CASSLRDFNEKLFF
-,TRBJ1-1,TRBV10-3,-,TGTGCCATCAGCCTCGGACAGAACACTGAAGCTTTCTTT,CAISLGQNTEAFF
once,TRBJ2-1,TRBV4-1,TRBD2,TGCGCCAGCAGCCAAGGTGGTGGGGCTAGCGGGGGGTTCAATGAGCAGTTCTTC,CASSQGGGASGGFNEQFF
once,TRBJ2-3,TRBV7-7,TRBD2,TGTGCTAGCAGCTTACAACCGAGTGGCGGGGGGAACACAGATACGCAGTATTTT,CASSLQPSGGGNTDTQYF
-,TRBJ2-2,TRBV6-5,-,TGTGCCAGCAGGGCTTCACCGATCACCGGGGAGCTGTTTTTT,CASRASPITGELFF
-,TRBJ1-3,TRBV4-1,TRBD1,TGCGCCAGCAGCCAAACTAACCTAGCGACAGGGCTCTCTGGAAACACCATATATTTT,CASSQTNLATGLSGNTIYF
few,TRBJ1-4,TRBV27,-,TGTGCCAGCAGTTCGTTCGGGACTAATGAAAAACTGTTTTTT,CASSSFGTNEKLFF
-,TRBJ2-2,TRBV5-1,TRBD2,TGCGCCAGCAGCTTGGCCGGGGCTAGCGGAAACACCGGGGAGCTGTTTTTT,CASSLAGASGNTGELFF
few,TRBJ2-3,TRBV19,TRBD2,TGTGCCAGTGGGACTGCGGAGCGGGGGCGTGTAGGGACGCAGTATTTT,CASGTAERGRVGTQYF
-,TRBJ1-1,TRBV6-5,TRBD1,TGTGCCAGCAGTTTTGGACAGGGGGGCACTGAAGCTTTCTTT,CASSFGQGGTEAFF
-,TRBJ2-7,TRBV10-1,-,TGCGCCAGCAGCTCCAGTGGCACCTACGAGCAGTACTTC,CASSSSGTYEQYF
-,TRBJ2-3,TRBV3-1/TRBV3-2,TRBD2,TGTGCCAGCAGCCAAAGTCTAGCGGGGGGTCGAGATACGCAGTATTTT,CASSQSLAGGRDTQYF
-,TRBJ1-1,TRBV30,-,TGTGCCTGGAGTGTCGGGACACCGAACACTGAAGCTTTCTTT,CAWSVGTPNTEAFF
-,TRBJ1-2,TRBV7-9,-,TGTGCCAGCAGCTTAGAAGGGGGGGCCTATGGCTACACCTTC,CASSLEGGAYGYTF
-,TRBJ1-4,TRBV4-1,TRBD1,TGCGCCAGCAGCCAAGATTCGGACAGGGGCTATGAAAAACTGTTTTTT,CASSQDSDRGYEKLFF
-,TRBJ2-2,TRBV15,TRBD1,TGTGCCACCAGCAGACAGGGGGAGAACACCGGGGAGCTGTTTTTT,CATSRQGENTGELFF